This is a list of T cell receptor beta chains from one sample in a study of T-cell reconstitution after alpha-beta-depleted transplantation in children. One entry per CDR3 protein, called by TCRdb with MiXCR from the PCR reads. The sample holds a few hundred thousand distinct CDR3 sequences, around a tenth seen once. The material sequenced was peripheral blood, taken 180 days after TCRalphabeta/CD19-depleted stem cell transplant. The receptors shown here come from a male patient aged 2-9 years who had a stem cell transplant for chronic granulomatous disease, so the T cells may come from the graft donor. CDR3s include the opening cysteine and the closing phenylalanine or tryptophan. D genes are given only for firm matches. Size is omitted from some rows. Given values are once, few, many or a class for expanded clones.

>many|TRBV11-2|TRBJ2-4|.
TGTGCCAGCAGCTTTCTAAGCGCTGGTGGGAACATTCAGTACTTC
CASSFLSAGGNIQYF
>many|TRBV29-1|TRBJ2-2|.
TGCAGCGTTATGGTCACCGGGGAGCTGTTTTTT
CSVMVTGELFF
>many|TRBV12-3/TRBV12-4|TRBJ2-7|TRBD2
TGTGCCAGCAGGAAAGGACTAGCGTCAGATGACCGGACCTACGAGCAGTACTTC
CASRKGLASDDRTYEQYF
>many|TRBV20-1|TRBJ2-3|.
TGCAGTGCTAGGGGCCCGGCAGCCAGCACAGATACGCAGTATTTT
CSARGPAASTDTQYF
>many|TRBV12-3/TRBV12-4|TRBJ1-2|.
TGTGCCAGCAGTTTGAGCTTTAACTATGGCTACACCTTC
CASSLSFNYGYTF
>many|TRBV12-3/TRBV12-4|TRBJ1-3|.
TGTGCCAGCAGTCCTTTAGGGGTGACTGGAAACACCATATATTTT
CASSPLGVTGNTIYF
>many|TRBV20-1|TRBJ2-1|TRBD2
TGCAGTGCTAGACAACCAGTTCTAGCGGGGTCCTACAATGAGCAGTTCTTC
CSARQPVLAGSYNEQFF
>.|TRBV6-1|TRBJ2-1|.
TGTGCCAGCAGTGGGACACGGCGCCACAATGAGCAGTTCTTC
CASSGTRRHNEQFF
>many|TRBV5-1|TRBJ2-1|TRBD1
TGCGCCAGCAGCGGGACAGGGATTTTTGAGCAGTTCTTC
CASSGTGIFEQFF
>many|TRBV7-2|TRBJ2-7|TRBD2
TGTGCCAGCAGCTTCCGGTGGAGCGGGGGGACTTACGAGCAGTACTTC
CASSFRWSGGTYEQYF
>many|TRBV29-1|TRBJ2-3|.
TGCAGCGTTGGGCACAGGGTTAACACAGATACGCAGTATTTT
CSVGHRVNTDTQYF
>many|TRBV20-1|TRBJ2-1|.
TGCAGCCTCAGGGCGGGTGACAATGAGCAGTTCTTC
CSLRAGDNEQFF
>.|TRBV2|TRBJ1-1|.
TGTGCCAGCAGTTTGAACCGCCTTAACACTGAAGCTTTCTTT
CASSLNRLNTEAFF
>.|TRBV19|TRBJ1-5|TRBD1
TGTGCCAGTAGTTCCACCCGACAGGGGGATCAGCCCCAGCATTTT
CASSSTRQGDQPQHF
>many|TRBV12-5|TRBJ2-7|TRBD2
TGTGCTAGTGGTCCTGATAATAGCGGGGGGTTCTACGAGCAGTACTTC
CASGPDNSGGFYEQYF
>many|TRBV6-5|TRBJ2-4|.
TGTGCCAGCAGTTACTCAGTTCCTGGGAACATTCAGTACTTC
CASSYSVPGNIQYF
>many|TRBV20-1|TRBJ2-3|TRBD2
TGCAGTGCCAAGTACGCTAGCGGGGGGCTGAATTCGTTGGCAGATACGCAGTATTTT
CSAKYASGGLNSLADTQYF